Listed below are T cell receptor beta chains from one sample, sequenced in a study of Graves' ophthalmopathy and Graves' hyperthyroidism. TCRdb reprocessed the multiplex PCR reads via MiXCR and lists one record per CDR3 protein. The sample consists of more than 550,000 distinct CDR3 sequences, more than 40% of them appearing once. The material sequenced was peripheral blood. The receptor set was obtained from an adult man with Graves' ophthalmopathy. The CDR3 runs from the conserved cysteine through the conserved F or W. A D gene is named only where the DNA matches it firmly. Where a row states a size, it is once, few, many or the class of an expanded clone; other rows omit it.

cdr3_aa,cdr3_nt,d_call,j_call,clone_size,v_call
CASTPGLEGETQYF,TGTGCCAGCACCCCGGGCCTCGAGGGGGAGACCCAGTACTTC,NA,TRBJ2-5,many,TRBV7-8
CSVDRADRYTF,TGCAGCGTTGATAGGGCAGATCGCTACACCTTC,NA,TRBJ1-2,many,TRBV29-1
CASSFTDRGLKETQYF,TGTGCCAGCAGCTTTACCGACAGGGGGCTGAAGGAGACCCAGTACTTC,TRBD1,TRBJ2-5,few,TRBV7-8
CASSEAVGRGVLETQYF,TGTGCCAGCAGCGAGGCAGTGGGGCGGGGAGTTTTAGAGACCCAGTACTTC,NA,TRBJ2-5,many,TRBV9
CASSHTGETQYF,TGTGCCAGCAGCCATACCGGGGAGACCCAGTACTTC,NA,TRBJ2-5,many,TRBV11-2
CATSTMGGTEAFF,TGTGCCACCAGTACAATGGGGGGCACTGAAGCTTTCTTT,NA,TRBJ1-1,NA,TRBV24-1
CASSLEGAGTDTQYF,TGCGCCAGCAGCTTGGAGGGGGCCGGCACAGATACGCAGTATTTT,TRBD1,TRBJ2-3,NA,TRBV5-1
CAISGPNQPQHF,TGTGCCATTTCGGGCCCAAATCAGCCCCAGCATTTT,NA,TRBJ1-5,many,TRBV10-3
CASSEGPDSPLHF,TGTGCCAGCAGTGAAGGTCCAGATTCACCCCTCCACTTT,NA,TRBJ1-6,NA,TRBV25-1
CSAQRWGNYGYTF,TGCAGTGCGCAGCGATGGGGTAACTATGGCTACACCTTC,NA,TRBJ1-2,NA,TRBV20-1
CSVEDRIYGYTF,TGCAGCGTTGAGGACAGGATCTATGGCTACACCTTC,TRBD1,TRBJ1-2,NA,TRBV29-1
CASSQVSHSGANVLTF,TGCGCCAGCAGCCAAGTCTCACACTCTGGGGCCAACGTCCTGACTTTC,NA,TRBJ2-6,many,TRBV4-3
CAISASGTGNRQPQYF,TGTGCCATCAGTGCATCCGGGACAGGGAACCGTCAGCCCCAGTACTTC,TRBD1,TRBJ2-5,NA,TRBV10-3
CASSPWEGAETQYF,TGTGCCAGCAGCCCCTGGGAAGGTGCGGAGACCCAGTACTTC,NA,TRBJ2-5,many,TRBV7-2
CSVQGQGQETQYF,TGCAGCGTCCAGGGACAGGGCCAAGAGACCCAGTACTTC,TRBD1,TRBJ2-5,NA,TRBV29-1
CSVRDPEAFF,TGCAGCGTCAGGGACCCTGAAGCTTTCTTT,NA,TRBJ1-1,many,TRBV29-1
CASSSQGPIYEQYF,TGTGCCAGCAGTTCACAAGGGCCGATTTACGAGCAGTACTTC,NA,TRBJ2-7,few,TRBV12-3/TRBV12-4
CASRLRVGGNTIYF,TGTGCCAGCAGGTTGAGGGTGGGTGGAAACACCATATATTTT,NA,TRBJ1-3,many,TRBV6-5
CAIGSYEHSNQPQHF,TGTGCCATCGGTTCCTACGAGCATAGCAATCAGCCCCAGCATTTT,NA,TRBJ1-5,NA,TRBV10-3
CSAARGREQYF,TGCAGCGCCGCCAGGGGGCGCGAGCAGTACTTC,TRBD1,TRBJ2-7,many,TRBV20-1
CSASLAGTGELFF,TGCAGTGCTAGTTTAGCGGGAACCGGGGAGCTGTTTTTT,TRBD2,TRBJ2-2,few,TRBV20-1
CATSREGGSGNTIYF,TGTGCCACCAGCAGAGAAGGGGGCTCTGGAAACACCATATATTTT,NA,TRBJ1-3,NA,TRBV15
CASSSRGFTEAFF,TGTGCCAGCAGCTCCCGGGGTTTCACTGAAGCTTTCTTT,NA,TRBJ1-1,NA,TRBV11-2
CASRGTAQETQYF,TGTGCCAGCAGAGGGACAGCCCAAGAGACCCAGTACTTC,TRBD1,TRBJ2-5,NA,TRBV7-2
CASSRTLSSYTF,TGTGCCAGCAGCAGGACCCTTTCTAGCTACACCTTC,NA,TRBJ1-2,many,TRBV7-9
CASRDPGQGSNQPQHF,TGTGCCAGCAGGGATCCGGGACAGGGGAGCAATCAGCCCCAGCATTTT,TRBD1,TRBJ1-5,NA,TRBV2
CASTGERPQHF,TGTGCCAGTACGGGGGAGCGGCCCCAGCATTTT,NA,TRBJ1-5,NA,TRBV19
CASSVTRTSTDEQYF,TGTGCCAGCAGCGTTACTAGGACAAGCACCGACGAGCAGTACTTC,NA,TRBJ2-7,NA,TRBV11-2
CSVERTNTGELFF,TGCAGCGTTGAACGTACGAACACCGGGGAGCTGTTTTTT,NA,TRBJ2-2,many,TRBV29-1